This is a list of T cell receptor beta chains from one sample in a study of blood T cell repertoires in COVID-19. TCRdb's table, derived via immunoSEQ multiplex PCR, lists solely in-frame clones and lacks some. There are 250,000 to 300,000 clones in the sample; 85% to 90% occur only once, and 8.8% lies in the top ten. The sequenced material came from PBMCs or T cells enriched from blood (not recorded which). The source is a man in his forties or fifties who had recovered from COVID-19. The CDR3 runs from the conserved cysteine through the conserved F or W. A D gene is named only where the DNA matches it firmly. A row's size may be missing; if present it is once, few, many or a size class.

d_gene: TRBD1
v_gene: TRBV27
j_gene: TRBJ1-6
abundance: once
CDR3aa: CASSFSGQAPTSPLHF
CDR3nt: TGTGCCAGCAGTTTTTCCGGACAGGCTCCAACTTCACCCCTCCACTTT

d_gene: -
v_gene: TRBV18
j_gene: TRBJ1-2
abundance: -
CDR3aa: CASSPSAGIANYGYTF
CDR3nt: TGTGCCAGCTCACCCTCGGCAGGGATAGCTAACTATGGCTACACCTTC

d_gene: -
v_gene: TRBV9
j_gene: TRBJ2-7
abundance: -
CDR3aa: CASSVGLVSEQYF
CDR3nt: TGTGCCAGCAGCGTAGGGCTGGTTTCCGAGCAGTACTTC

d_gene: TRBD2
v_gene: TRBV7-9
j_gene: TRBJ2-7
abundance: -
CDR3aa: CASSLYSGRANEQYF
CDR3nt: TGTGCCAGCAGCTTATACAGCGGGAGGGCCAACGAGCAGTACTTC

d_gene: -
v_gene: TRBV28
j_gene: TRBJ1-1
abundance: -
CDR3aa: CASSPASETEAFF
CDR3nt: TGTGCCAGCAGTCCCGCCTCGGAGACTGAAGCTTTCTTT

d_gene: -
v_gene: TRBV27
j_gene: TRBJ1-1
abundance: -
CDR3aa: CASSFHFGFF
CDR3nt: TGTGCCAGCAGTTTTCACTTTGGTTTCTTT

d_gene: TRBD1
v_gene: TRBV5-8
j_gene: TRBJ1-6
abundance: few
CDR3aa: CASSSGQISSYNSPLHF
CDR3nt: TGTGCCAGCAGCTCGGGACAGATAAGCTCCTATAATTCACCCCTCCACTTT

d_gene: TRBD2
v_gene: TRBV24-1
j_gene: TRBJ2-7
abundance: -
CDR3aa: CATSDATSGSYEQYF
CDR3nt: TGTGCCACCAGTGACGCGACTAGCGGCTCCTACGAGCAGTACTTC

d_gene: -
v_gene: TRBV10-2
j_gene: TRBJ1-5
abundance: -
CDR3aa: CASRLATSNQPQHF
CDR3nt: TGCGCCAGCAGGCTGGCCACTAGCAATCAGCCCCAGCATTTT

d_gene: TRBD1
v_gene: TRBV7-3
j_gene: TRBJ1-6
abundance: -
CDR3aa: CASSLGGGESPLHF
CDR3nt: TGTGCCAGCAGCTTAGGAGGGGGCGAGTCACCCCTCCACTTT

d_gene: TRBD1
v_gene: TRBV19
j_gene: TRBJ1-5
abundance: -
CDR3aa: CASSTGRYRGPRWEPQHF
CDR3nt: TGTGCCAGTAGTACCGGTCGGTACAGGGGGCCTCGCTGGGAGCCCCAGCATTTT

d_gene: TRBD2
v_gene: TRBV28
j_gene: TRBJ2-1
abundance: -
CDR3aa: CASPPIAGVPQGDEQFF
CDR3nt: TGTGCCAGCCCCCCGATAGCGGGAGTACCCCAGGGGGATGAGCAGTTCTTC

d_gene: -
v_gene: TRBV27
j_gene: TRBJ1-1
abundance: -
CDR3aa: CASSFQGTEAFF
CDR3nt: TGTGCCAGCAGTTTTCAGGGAACTGAAGCTTTCTTT

d_gene: TRBD1
v_gene: TRBV19
j_gene: TRBJ2-3
abundance: -
CDR3aa: CASRTLPGQGAFTDTQYF
CDR3nt: TGTGCCAGTAGGACTCTGCCGGGACAGGGGGCTTTCACAGATACGCAGTATTTT

d_gene: -
v_gene: TRBV5-1
j_gene: TRBJ2-5
abundance: -
CDR3aa: CASSLATASAETQYF
CDR3nt: TGCGCCAGCAGCTTGGCAACAGCCTCGGCGGAGACCCAGTACTTC

d_gene: -
v_gene: TRBV18
j_gene: TRBJ2-7
abundance: -
CDR3aa: CASSPTGGANYEQYF
CDR3nt: TGTGCCAGCTCACCAACCGGAGGGGCCAACTACGAGCAGTACTTC

d_gene: TRBD1
v_gene: TRBV28
j_gene: TRBJ2-7
abundance: -
CDR3aa: CATFPRPGTGVYEQYF
CDR3nt: TGTGCCACCTTCCCCCGACCCGGGACAGGGGTATACGAGCAGTACTTC

d_gene: -
v_gene: TRBV19
j_gene: TRBJ1-5
abundance: -
CDR3aa: CASSMGQGTYSNQPQHF
CDR3nt: TGTGCCAGTAGTATGGGTCAGGGAACCTATAGCAATCAGCCCCAGCATTTT

d_gene: -
v_gene: TRBV13
j_gene: TRBJ1-4
abundance: -
CDR3aa: CASSSYREPNEKLFF
CDR3nt: TGTGCCAGCAGCTCCTACAGGGAGCCTAATGAAAAACTGTTTTTT

d_gene: -
v_gene: TRBV11-2
j_gene: TRBJ2-5
abundance: -
CDR3aa: CASSLRDTDQETQYF
CDR3nt: TGTGCCAGCAGCTTGAGGGACACGGACCAAGAGACCCAGTACTTC

d_gene: -
v_gene: TRBV4-1
j_gene: TRBJ2-5
abundance: -
CDR3aa: CASSQVQAGVVETQYF
CDR3nt: TGCGCCAGCAGCCAAGTCCAAGCAGGGGTGGTAGAGACCCAGTACTTC

d_gene: TRBD1
v_gene: TRBV7-2
j_gene: TRBJ1-1
abundance: -
CDR3aa: CASSLTQGDTEAFF
CDR3nt: TGTGCCAGCAGCTTGACGCAGGGGGACACTGAAGCTTTCTTT

d_gene: TRBD2
v_gene: TRBV29-1
j_gene: TRBJ2-7
abundance: -
CDR3aa: CSVDLAGEYEQYF
CDR3nt: TGCAGCGTTGACTTAGCGGGAGAGTACGAGCAGTACTTC

d_gene: TRBD2
v_gene: TRBV24-1
j_gene: TRBJ2-3
abundance: -
CDR3aa: CATSQTSGGSTDTQYF
CDR3nt: TGTGCCACCAGCCAAACTAGCGGGGGAAGCACAGATACGCAGTATTTT

d_gene: TRBD1
v_gene: TRBV7-3
j_gene: TRBJ2-1
abundance: -
CDR3aa: CASSPIDRGHLVDEQFF
CDR3nt: TGTGCCAGCAGCCCTATCGACAGGGGGCATCTAGTGGATGAGCAGTTCTTC

d_gene: TRBD1
v_gene: TRBV28
j_gene: TRBJ1-5
abundance: -
CDR3aa: CASSPPGQGAGGNQPQHF
CDR3nt: TGTGCCAGCAGTCCACCCGGACAGGGGGCTGGTGGCAATCAGCCCCAGCATTTT

d_gene: TRBD1
v_gene: TRBV9
j_gene: TRBJ1-4
abundance: -
CDR3aa: CASSGYRGPNEKLFF
CDR3nt: TGTGCCAGCAGCGGCTACAGGGGGCCTAATGAAAAACTGTTTTTT

d_gene: -
v_gene: TRBV18
j_gene: TRBJ1-2
abundance: -
CDR3aa: CASSPSAQTNYGYTF
CDR3nt: TGTGCCAGCTCACCAAGTGCGCAAACTAACTATGGCTACACCTTC

d_gene: TRBD1
v_gene: TRBV6-2/TRBV6-3
j_gene: TRBJ1-1
abundance: -
CDR3aa: CASSARDRMNTEAFF
CDR3nt: TGTGCCAGCAGTGCACGGGACAGAATGAACACTGAAGCTTTCTTT

d_gene: -
v_gene: TRBV7-9
j_gene: TRBJ2-1
abundance: -
CDR3aa: CASSRSGLYNEQFF
CDR3nt: TGTGCCAGCAGCCGGAGTGGGTTATACAATGAGCAGTTCTTC

d_gene: TRBD1
v_gene: TRBV6-5
j_gene: TRBJ1-3
abundance: -
CDR3aa: CASSYRQGLSGNTIYF
CDR3nt: TGTGCCAGCAGTTACCGACAGGGTTTATCTGGAAACACCATATATTTT

d_gene: -
v_gene: TRBV19
j_gene: TRBJ1-1
abundance: -
CDR3aa: CASSGTSNTEAFF
CDR3nt: TGTGCCAGTAGTGGGACATCCAACACTGAAGCTTTCTTT

d_gene: -
v_gene: TRBV23-1
j_gene: TRBJ2-7
abundance: -
CDR3aa: CASSPKREQNDEQYF
CDR3nt: TGCGCCAGCAGTCCCAAGAGGGAACAGAACGACGAGCAGTACTTC

d_gene: -
v_gene: TRBV2
j_gene: TRBJ1-6
abundance: once
CDR3aa: CASNTGILYSPLHF
CDR3nt: TGTGCCAGCAATACGGGGATCTTATATTCACCCCTCCACTTT

d_gene: -
v_gene: TRBV5-1
j_gene: TRBJ1-4
abundance: -
CDR3aa: CASSLGTPGEKLFF
CDR3nt: TGCGCCAGCAGCTTGGGGACACCCGGTGAAAAACTGTTTTTT

d_gene: -
v_gene: TRBV3-1/TRBV3-2
j_gene: TRBJ1-2
abundance: -
CDR3aa: CASSQDLSGRIWGYTF
CDR3nt: TGTGCCAGCAGCCAAGATCTTTCAGGGAGGATTTGGGGCTACACCTTC

d_gene: TRBD1
v_gene: TRBV9
j_gene: TRBJ1-1
abundance: -
CDR3aa: CASTKTGKNTEAFF
CDR3nt: TGTGCCAGCACGAAGACAGGGAAGAACACTGAAGCTTTCTTT

d_gene: -
v_gene: TRBV3-1/TRBV3-2
j_gene: TRBJ2-3
abundance: -
CDR3aa: CASSQGASTDTQYF
CDR3nt: TGTGCCAGCAGCCAGGGAGCGAGCACAGATACGCAGTATTTT

d_gene: -
v_gene: TRBV5-1
j_gene: TRBJ2-7
abundance: -
CDR3aa: CASSPGVLYEQYF
CDR3nt: TGCGCCAGCAGCCCCGGTGTCCTCTACGAGCAGTACTTC

d_gene: TRBD1
v_gene: TRBV2
j_gene: TRBJ1-1
abundance: -
CDR3aa: CASRYRGQTEAFF
CDR3nt: TGTGCCAGCAGATACAGGGGGCAAACTGAAGCTTTCTTT

d_gene: -
v_gene: TRBV29-1
j_gene: TRBJ1-2
abundance: -
CDR3aa: CSVAEQAYGYTF
CDR3nt: TGCAGCGTTGCTGAGCAGGCCTATGGCTACACCTTC

d_gene: TRBD2
v_gene: TRBV11-3
j_gene: TRBJ2-7
abundance: -
CDR3aa: CASSLDPGGIYEQYF
CDR3nt: TGTGCCAGCAGCTTAGACCCCGGGGGGATCTACGAGCAGTACTTC

d_gene: -
v_gene: TRBV9
j_gene: TRBJ1-2
abundance: once
CDR3aa: CASSVSTAGSFNYGYTF
CDR3nt: TGTGCCAGCAGCGTAAGTACAGCCGGCTCCTTTAACTATGGCTACACCTTC

d_gene: -
v_gene: TRBV9
j_gene: TRBJ2-2
abundance: -
CDR3aa: CASSVVLTGELFF
CDR3nt: TGTGCCAGCAGCGTAGTACTAACCGGGGAGCTGTTTTTT

d_gene: -
v_gene: TRBV19
j_gene: TRBJ2-2
abundance: -
CDR3aa: CASRMRDDTGELFF
CDR3nt: TGTGCCAGTAGGATGAGGGATGACACCGGGGAGCTGTTTTTT

d_gene: TRBD1
v_gene: TRBV5-4
j_gene: TRBJ1-2
abundance: -
CDR3aa: CASSLGQGFNYGYTF
CDR3nt: TGTGCCAGCAGCCTCGGACAGGGGTTTAACTATGGCTACACCTTC

d_gene: -
v_gene: TRBV29-1
j_gene: TRBJ1-1
abundance: -
CDR3aa: CSVESTVNTEAFF
CDR3nt: TGCAGCGTTGAAAGCACAGTGAACACTGAAGCTTTCTTT

d_gene: -
v_gene: TRBV24-1
j_gene: TRBJ1-1
abundance: -
CDR3aa: CATSDRGDGWRTEAFF
CDR3nt: TGTGCCACCAGTGATCGAGGTGACGGGTGGCGCACTGAAGCTTTCTTT

d_gene: TRBD1
v_gene: TRBV18
j_gene: TRBJ1-5
abundance: -
CDR3aa: CASSLGQGAASSYQPQHF
CDR3nt: TGTGCCAGCTCACTTGGACAGGGGGCAGCCAGCTCGTATCAGCCCCAGCATTTT

d_gene: TRBD2
v_gene: TRBV11-2
j_gene: TRBJ2-1
abundance: -
CDR3aa: CASSFSGTNNEQFF
CDR3nt: TGTGCCAGCAGCTTTTCCGGGACTAACAATGAGCAGTTCTTC

d_gene: -
v_gene: TRBV15
j_gene: TRBJ1-1
abundance: once
CDR3aa: CATSRETGLEAFF
CDR3nt: TGTGCCACCAGCAGAGAGACAGGTCTTGAAGCTTTCTTT

d_gene: -
v_gene: TRBV7-8
j_gene: TRBJ1-5
abundance: -
CDR3aa: CASSGQGLALLSNQPQHF
CDR3nt: TGTGCCAGCAGCGGGCAGGGATTAGCCCTCCTAAGCAATCAGCCCCAGCATTTT

d_gene: TRBD2
v_gene: TRBV29-1
j_gene: TRBJ2-3
abundance: -
CDR3aa: CSVEGGAGITDTQYF
CDR3nt: TGCAGCGTTGAAGGAGGAGCGGGGATCACAGATACGCAGTATTTT

d_gene: -
v_gene: TRBV19
j_gene: TRBJ2-5
abundance: few
CDR3aa: CASSIWPRGLSPVLETQYF
CDR3nt: TGTGCCAGTAGTATCTGGCCCAGGGGTTTGTCCCCTGTTCTGGAGACCCAGTACTTC

d_gene: TRBD2
v_gene: TRBV9
j_gene: TRBJ2-3
abundance: -
CDR3aa: CASSVGTSGQTDTQYF
CDR3nt: TGTGCCAGCAGCGTAGGGACTAGCGGACAGACAGATACGCAGTATTTT

d_gene: TRBD1
v_gene: TRBV12-5
j_gene: TRBJ1-1
abundance: -
CDR3aa: CASARTGGTEAFF
CDR3nt: TGTGCTAGTGCCCGGACAGGAGGTACTGAAGCTTTCTTT

d_gene: TRBD1
v_gene: TRBV20-1
j_gene: TRBJ1-5
abundance: -
CDR3aa: CSASRLGQGRGGRNQPQHF
CDR3nt: TGCAGTGCTAGTAGGCTGGGACAGGGGAGAGGAGGCCGCAATCAGCCCCAGCATTTT

d_gene: TRBD1
v_gene: TRBV29-1
j_gene: TRBJ1-5
abundance: few
CDR3aa: CSGATGGGQPQHF
CDR3nt: TGCAGCGGAGCCACAGGGGGCGGTCAGCCCCAGCATTTT